Listed below are T cell receptor beta chains from one sample, sequenced in a study of blood T cell repertoires in COVID-19. Clones were read by immunoSEQ multiplex PCR, and TCRdb kept only the in-frame ones, dropping some. The data contain roughly 250,000 clones, approximately 86% of them singletons. The sample comprised PBMCs or T cells enriched from blood (not recorded which). These TCRs come from a woman aged 50 to 60 who had recovered from COVID-19. CDR3s include the opening cysteine and the closing phenylalanine or tryptophan. D genes are given only for firm matches. The listing skips clone size in some rows; elsewhere it reads once, few, many or a size class.

cdr3_nt: TGTGCCAGCAGAAGGACAGGGGAGGGTGGCTACACCTTC
cdr3_aa: CASRRTGEGGYTF
d_call: TRBD1
j_call: TRBJ1-2
v_call: TRBV2
clone_size: -

cdr3_nt: TGTGCCAGCAATCCCCCGGGAGGGGGAGTTGGTGGCTACACCTTC
cdr3_aa: CASNPPGGGVGGYTF
d_call: -
j_call: TRBJ1-2
v_call: TRBV28
clone_size: few

cdr3_nt: TGTGCCAGCAGTTTATCGATAATCCGAGGGAGAGGCAATGAGCAGTTCTTC
cdr3_aa: CASSLSIIRGRGNEQFF
d_call: -
j_call: TRBJ2-1
v_call: TRBV27
clone_size: -

cdr3_nt: TGTGCCAGCAACCCCCGCGCGGCGACGAACACCGGGGAGCTGTTTTTT
cdr3_aa: CASNPRAATNTGELFF
d_call: -
j_call: TRBJ2-2
v_call: TRBV2
clone_size: -

cdr3_nt: TGTGCCAGCAGCTCGGACAGGCCTATGAACACTGAAGCTTTCTTT
cdr3_aa: CASSSDRPMNTEAFF
d_call: TRBD1
j_call: TRBJ1-1
v_call: TRBV7-9
clone_size: -

cdr3_nt: TGTGCCAGCAGGGGAAACAGCGGACCACAAGAGACCCAGTACTTC
cdr3_aa: CASRGNSGPQETQYF
d_call: -
j_call: TRBJ2-5
v_call: TRBV2
clone_size: -

cdr3_nt: TGTGCCAGCAGCGACCCGGAGGGGTCTCAGCCCCAGCATTTT
cdr3_aa: CASSDPEGSQPQHF
d_call: -
j_call: TRBJ1-5
v_call: TRBV6-5
clone_size: -

cdr3_nt: TGTGCCACCCTCCAACTCGACAGTACTAATGAAAAACTGTTTTTT
cdr3_aa: CATLQLDSTNEKLFF
d_call: -
j_call: TRBJ1-4
v_call: TRBV6-5
clone_size: -

cdr3_nt: TGTGCCAGCAGTGACGGACAGCGCTTCCAAGAGACCCAGTACTTC
cdr3_aa: CASSDGQRFQETQYF
d_call: -
j_call: TRBJ2-5
v_call: TRBV25-1
clone_size: -

cdr3_nt: TGCAGCGTTACACAGGGTTTCACTGAAGCTTTCTTT
cdr3_aa: CSVTQGFTEAFF
d_call: -
j_call: TRBJ1-1
v_call: TRBV29-1
clone_size: -

cdr3_nt: TGTGCCAGCAGCATAAAAACCGACAGGAACACTGAAGCTTTCTTT
cdr3_aa: CASSIKTDRNTEAFF
d_call: -
j_call: TRBJ1-1
v_call: TRBV9
clone_size: -

cdr3_nt: TGTGCCAGCAGTGCAGGGGGTGATGAGCAGTTCTTC
cdr3_aa: CASSAGGDEQFF
d_call: TRBD1
j_call: TRBJ2-1
v_call: TRBV6-2/TRBV6-3
clone_size: -

cdr3_nt: TGTGCCAGCAGCTTAATGGGGACAGAAACCGGGGAGCTGTTTTTT
cdr3_aa: CASSLMGTETGELFF
d_call: TRBD1
j_call: TRBJ2-2
v_call: TRBV7-9
clone_size: -

cdr3_nt: TGTGCCAGCTCACCAAGAAGCAGGGTCGATGGCTACACCTTC
cdr3_aa: CASSPRSRVDGYTF
d_call: -
j_call: TRBJ1-2
v_call: TRBV18
clone_size: -

cdr3_nt: TGTGCCAGCAGCTTAGGGGGACAGTACAATGAGCAGTTCTTC
cdr3_aa: CASSLGGQYNEQFF
d_call: TRBD1
j_call: TRBJ2-1
v_call: TRBV7-2
clone_size: -

cdr3_nt: TGTGCCAGCAGCTTGGACGGCAGCGTTAACTATGGCTACACCTTC
cdr3_aa: CASSLDGSVNYGYTF
d_call: -
j_call: TRBJ1-2
v_call: TRBV5-5
clone_size: -

cdr3_nt: TGTGCCAGCAGCCGCGGGGAGGCTTACAATGAGCAGTTCTTC
cdr3_aa: CASSRGEAYNEQFF
d_call: -
j_call: TRBJ2-1
v_call: TRBV6-5
clone_size: -

cdr3_nt: TGTGCCAGCAGTGCGGCTAGCGGGGCCAGCACAGATACGCAGTATTTT
cdr3_aa: CASSAASGASTDTQYF
d_call: TRBD2
j_call: TRBJ2-3
v_call: TRBV6-2/TRBV6-3
clone_size: -

cdr3_nt: TGCAGCGTGCCGGGACAGGGGGCGCCCGGGGCCAACGTCCTGACTTTC
cdr3_aa: CSVPGQGAPGANVLTF
d_call: TRBD1
j_call: TRBJ2-6
v_call: TRBV29-1
clone_size: -

cdr3_nt: TGTGCCAGCAGCCAAGAAATTAGCGTAGCAAATACGCAGTATTTT
cdr3_aa: CASSQEISVANTQYF
d_call: -
j_call: TRBJ2-3
v_call: TRBV4-2
clone_size: -

cdr3_nt: TGTGCCAGCAGACCAGGGACAGTGAATCAGCCCCAGCATTTT
cdr3_aa: CASRPGTVNQPQHF
d_call: TRBD1
j_call: TRBJ1-5
v_call: TRBV27
clone_size: -

cdr3_nt: TGTGCCAGCATATGGGACAGGAACACTGAAGCTTTCTTT
cdr3_aa: CASIWDRNTEAFF
d_call: TRBD1
j_call: TRBJ1-1
v_call: TRBV2
clone_size: few

cdr3_nt: TGTGCCAGCTCACTACAAAATGAGCAGTTCTTC
cdr3_aa: CASSLQNEQFF
d_call: -
j_call: TRBJ2-1
v_call: TRBV18
clone_size: few

cdr3_nt: TGCGCCAGCAGGAAACCAGGGGGAGGTTATGGCTACACCTTC
cdr3_aa: CASRKPGGGYGYTF
d_call: TRBD1
j_call: TRBJ1-2
v_call: TRBV5-1
clone_size: -

cdr3_nt: TGTGCCAGCAGGCCTCCGGGACTGGAGGGAAATGGCTACACCTTC
cdr3_aa: CASRPPGLEGNGYTF
d_call: -
j_call: TRBJ1-2
v_call: TRBV9
clone_size: -

cdr3_nt: TGTGCCAGCCAGGGACTTCTGAACACTGAAGCTTTCTTT
cdr3_aa: CASQGLLNTEAFF
d_call: -
j_call: TRBJ1-1
v_call: TRBV7-9
clone_size: -

cdr3_nt: TGTGCCAGCAGCTTGGGCAGGGGGGAGCAGTACTTC
cdr3_aa: CASSLGRGEQYF
d_call: TRBD1
j_call: TRBJ2-7
v_call: TRBV7-9
clone_size: -

cdr3_nt: TGTGCCAGTAGTGAAGCGAGGAGCTCCTACAATGAGCAGTTCTTC
cdr3_aa: CASSEARSSYNEQFF
d_call: -
j_call: TRBJ2-1
v_call: TRBV19
clone_size: -

cdr3_nt: TGTGCCAGCAGTCCCTCAGGGGCGGAGACCCAGTACTTC
cdr3_aa: CASSPSGAETQYF
d_call: -
j_call: TRBJ2-5
v_call: TRBV28
clone_size: -

cdr3_nt: TGTGCCAGCAGTTACCCGGAGGGAGGACAGCCCCAGCATTTT
cdr3_aa: CASSYPEGGQPQHF
d_call: -
j_call: TRBJ1-5
v_call: TRBV6-2/TRBV6-3
clone_size: once

cdr3_nt: TGTGCCAGCTCACCACCGGGTATAATCGGGGGAGTGGATGAGCAGTTCTTC
cdr3_aa: CASSPPGIIGGVDEQFF
d_call: -
j_call: TRBJ2-1
v_call: TRBV18
clone_size: -

cdr3_nt: TGCGCCACCTTTCAGGACAGACACAATCAGCCCCAGCATTTT
cdr3_aa: CATFQDRHNQPQHF
d_call: -
j_call: TRBJ1-5
v_call: TRBV10-1
clone_size: -

cdr3_nt: TGTGCCAGCAGCCGACGGAAAAGCGGGAGGGGGACAGATACGCAGTATTTT
cdr3_aa: CASSRRKSGRGTDTQYF
d_call: TRBD2
j_call: TRBJ2-3
v_call: TRBV3-1/TRBV3-2
clone_size: -

cdr3_nt: TGCGCCACTTCGGCGGGAAACAATCAGCCCCAGCATTTT
cdr3_aa: CATSAGNNQPQHF
d_call: -
j_call: TRBJ1-5
v_call: TRBV4-1
clone_size: few

cdr3_nt: TGCGCCAGCAGCTTGGTAAGGGGATACGCGGGCACAGATACGCAGTATTTT
cdr3_aa: CASSLVRGYAGTDTQYF
d_call: -
j_call: TRBJ2-3
v_call: TRBV5-1
clone_size: -

cdr3_nt: TGTGCCAGCAGCCGCCGGGAGGGCGACACTGAAGCTTTCTTT
cdr3_aa: CASSRREGDTEAFF
d_call: -
j_call: TRBJ1-1
v_call: TRBV7-2
clone_size: -